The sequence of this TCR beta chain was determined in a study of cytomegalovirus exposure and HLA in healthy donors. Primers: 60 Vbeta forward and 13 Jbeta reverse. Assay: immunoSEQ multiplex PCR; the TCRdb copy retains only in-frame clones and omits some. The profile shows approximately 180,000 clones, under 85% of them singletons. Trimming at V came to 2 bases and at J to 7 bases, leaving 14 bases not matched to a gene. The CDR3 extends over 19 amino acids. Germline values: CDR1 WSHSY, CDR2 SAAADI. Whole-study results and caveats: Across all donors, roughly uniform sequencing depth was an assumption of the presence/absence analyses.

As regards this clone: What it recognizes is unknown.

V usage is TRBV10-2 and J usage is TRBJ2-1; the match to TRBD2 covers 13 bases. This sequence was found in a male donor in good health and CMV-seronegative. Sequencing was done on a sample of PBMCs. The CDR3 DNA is TGCGCCAGCAGTGAGCCGGGACTAGCGGGGACCCATGGGGGGAATGAGCAGTTCTTC. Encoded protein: CASSEPGLAGTHGGNEQFF.